Listed here are 30 T cell receptor beta chains from one sample, sequenced in a study of T cell responses to AZD1222 COVID-19 vaccine. The repertoire was sequenced with immunoSEQ multiplex PCR; TCRdb's copy has only in-frame clones and lacks some. Here the sample spans nearly 95,000 clones, approximately 92% being singletons. Sample: peripheral blood, taken 28 days after the second AZD1222 dose. The receptors were gathered from an adult who received the AZD1222 COVID-19 vaccine.

V usage is TRBV6-5 and J usage is TRBJ2-3, with 7 positions matching TRBD1. Looked up from germline, CDR1 is MNHEY and CDR2 is SVGAGI. J was trimmed by 4 bases and V by 7 bases; bases with no gene match: 8. The CDR3 runs 14 residues. The CDR3 here is CASTMTGYADTQYF. In DNA form, the CDR3 reads TGTGCCAGCACTATGACAGGGTACGCAGATACGCAGTATTTT.

The chain is built from TRBV11-1 and TRBJ2-7; tentatively, D is TRBD1 or TRBD2 (6 bases each). Germline V CDR1 and CDR2: SGHAT, FQDESV (reference sequence). The CDR3 is 15 amino acids. V was trimmed by 3 bases and J by 4 bases, leaving 16 bases between them. The DNA of the CDR3 is TGTGCCAGCAGCTTGGGGCAGGGGAGGCCTTACGAGCAGTACTTC. Its translation is CASSLGQGRPYEQYF. The full variable domain, with the rest looked up from reference TRBV11-1 and TRBJ2-7, is EAEVAQSPRYKITEKSQAVAFWCDPISGHATLYWYRQILGQGPELLVQFQDESVVDDSQLPKDRFSAERLKGVDSTLKIQPAELGDSAMYLCASSLGQGRPYEQYFGPGTRLTVT.

This chain connects TRBV7-3 to TRBJ2-2, with D unclear. Germline V gives CDR1 SGHTA, CDR2 FQGTGA. V was shortened by 4 bases and J by 3 bases, with 12 bases between the two germline ends. CDR3 length equals 15 residues. CDR3 bases: TGTGCCAGCAGCTCATCTCTTGGGTACACCGGGGAGCTGTTTTTT. It specifies CASSSSLGYTGELFF.

The genes are TRBV11-2 and TRBJ1-1; 9 nucleotides align to TRBD1. CDR1 SGHAT and CDR2 FQNNGV come from the germline V gene. The V gene end was trimmed by 4 bases and the J gene end by 3 bases; junction bases not matched to a gene: 12. The CDR3 has 17 amino acids. The CDR3 region is CASSSIRWGQGYTEAFF. The DNA for the CDR3 is TGTGCCAGCAGCTCCATTAGGTGGGGACAGGGTTACACTGAAGCTTTCTTT.

The rearrangement links TRBV5-6 to TRBJ1-1; the D is unclear. This CDR3 spans 12 amino acids. Germline V gene lookup returns CDR1 SGHDT and CDR2 YYEEEE. Between the trimmed V and J ends, which lost 8 bases and 4 bases, there was a span of 12 bases. The CDR3: CASAEGTTEAFF. Written as DNA, the CDR3 is TGTGCCAGTGCGGAGGGAACCACTGAAGCTTTCTTT.

V usage is TRBV3-1 (or the pseudogene TRBV3-2) and J usage is TRBJ1-2; 8 bases fit TRBD1. Trimming removed 1 base from V and 4 bases from J; junction bases left unmatched: 5. The CDR3 is 15 residues long. The germline V gene encodes CDR1 LGHDT and CDR2 YNNKEL (reference sequence). Here the CDR3 reads CASSQARTGFYGYTF. The CDR3 bases are TGTGCCAGCAGCCAAGCCAGGACAGGGTTCTATGGCTACACCTTC.

The chain combines TRBV7-8 with TRBJ2-7, with a tentative D call TRBD1 (8 bases). The germline V gene encodes CDR1 SGHVS and CDR2 FQNEAQ. The CDR3 has 15 residues. V gave up 4 bases and J gave up 0 bases, with 13 bases separating them. CDR3 sequence: CASSWGGTGSYEQYF. CDR3 coding DNA: TGTGCCAGCAGCTGGGGGGGGACAGGCTCCTACGAGCAGTACTTC.

The chain employs TRBV21-1 and TRBJ2-7; the table assigns TRBD2, which was not confirmed against the DNA. TRBV21-1 is given as a pseudogene. This CDR3 contains 15 residues. The CDR3 DNA reads TGTGCCAGCAGCATTCGAGCGGGAGGGCCCTACGAGCAGTACTTC. Amino acids: CASSIRAGGPYEQYF.

This chain's CDR3 is CASSFNNRNTEAFF. The CDR3 DNA sequence: TGTGCCAGCAGTTTCAACAACAGGAACACTGAAGCTTTCTTT. This chain links TRBV27 with TRBJ1-1; D ambiguous. The CDR3 runs 14 residues. Germline V gene sequence: CDR1 MNHEY, CDR2 SMNVEV (reference sequence). V lost 3 bases to trimming and J lost 1 base, with 9 bases between them.

The chain has TRBV6-2 or TRBV6-3 and TRBJ1-4; no reliable D call. The germline CDR1 and CDR2 sequences are MNHEY and SVGEGT. The CDR3 has 15 residues. V shed 4 bases and J shed 7 bases, with 16 bases lying between them. This CDR3 is CASSSVRGASEKLFF. CDR3 in DNA: TGTGCCAGCAGTTCGGTGCGGGGAGCAAGTGAAAAACTGTTTTTT.

This clone was counted a single time. The chain has TRBV2 and TRBJ2-4; D may be TRBD1 (6 bases). CDR1 is SNHLY, CDR2 FYNNEI, per germline. CDR3 size: 15 residues. V dropped 6 bases and J dropped 0 bases, with 12 bases sitting between them. In DNA form, the CDR3 reads TGTGCCAGCAGGGGGACATTCCTAGCCAAAAACATTCAGTACTTC. Translated: CASRGTFLAKNIQYF.

This chain joins TRBV29-1 and TRBJ1-5, with D maybe TRBD1 (5 bases). The V and J ends lost 4 bases and 4 bases respectively, with 8 bases between them. CDR1 is SQVTM and CDR2 is ANQGSEA in the germline V gene. CDR3 length equals 12 residues. The CDR3 DNA reads as TGCAGCGTTGGGACAAGTAATCAGCCCCAGCATTTT. Its protein is CSVGTSNQPQHF.

The V call is TRBV3-1 (or the pseudogene TRBV3-2), the J call TRBJ2-5; D call uncertain. The V and J ends lost 0 bases and 3 bases respectively, with 5 bases between them. This CDR3 comprises 13 residues. CDR1 is LGHDT and CDR2 is YNNKEL in the germline V gene (reference sequence). CDR3 amino acids: CASSQDLEETQYF. In nucleotides, the CDR3 is TGTGCCAGCAGCCAAGATCTGGAAGAGACCCAGTACTTC.

The chain joins TRBV9 to TRBJ2-7; D unclear. Trimming took 3 bases from V and 6 from J, leaving 10 bases between them. CDR1 and CDR2 from the germline V gene are SGDLS and YYNGEE. CDR3 length equals 12 residues. The CDR3 spells CASSANWGEQYF. The CDR3 DNA follows: TGTGCCAGCAGCGCTAACTGGGGCGAGCAGTACTTC.

Comments on this clone: Other DNA sequences in the sample encode the same CDR3. The CDR3, as DNA: TGCAGTGCTAGCCGGGCGAATGAGCAGTTCTTC. It codes for CSASRANEQFF. The chain has TRBV20-1 and TRBJ2-1, with D uncertain. The CDR3 spans 11 residues. Germline CDR1 is DFQATT and CDR2 is SNEGSKA (reference sequence). Trimming removed 3 bases from V and 7 bases from J, with 7 bases in between.

The chain uses TRBV7-9 and TRBJ1-6; maybe TRBD1 (5 bases). The CDR3 spans 14 residues. Germline V gene lookup returns CDR1 SEHNR and CDR2 FQNEAQ (reference sequence). Trimming shortened V by 2 bases and J by 12 bases, and 14 bases separated the two germline ends. The CDR3 region is CASSLNRMEGPLHF. The DNA for the CDR3 is TGTGCCAGCAGCTTAAACAGGATGGAGGGACCCCTCCACTTT.

The chain combines TRBV9 with TRBJ1-1; no clear D gene. Per germline, CDR1 SGDLS and CDR2 YYNGEE. Trimming took off 0 bases at V and 3 bases at J, with 27 bases between the two ends. CDR3 size: 20 residues. CDR3 DNA sequence: TGTGCCAGCAGCGTAGCCGGAGTAACCGTAATCGTCTTTGAGGACACTGAAGCTTTCTTT. This translates into CASSVAGVTVIVFEDTEAFF.

The rearrangement uses TRBV19 and TRBJ1-6; TRBD1 agrees at 8 bases. Looked up from germline, CDR1 is LNHDA and CDR2 is SQIVND (reference sequence). This CDR3 is built from 13 residues. The V segment lost 5 bases and the J segment 13 bases; nucleotides outside the gene matches: 7. CDR3 region: CASSLPSGGPLHF. For the CDR3, the DNA is TGTGCCAGTAGTCTCCCCTCAGGGGGCCCCCTCCACTTT.

J is TRBJ1-1 and V is TRBV29-1; 9 bases are a match to TRBD1. Losses at the gene ends were 4 bases for V and 4 bases for J; bases not matched to a gene: 4. This CDR3 has 13 amino acids. CDR1 is SQVTM, CDR2 ANQGSEA, per germline. The CDR3 spells CSVVGQGLTEAFF. CDR3 DNA: TGCAGCGTTGTGGGACAGGGACTCACTGAAGCTTTCTTT.

In this sample, this clone turned up once. This chain joins TRBV9 and TRBJ2-5; 11 bases line up with TRBD2. Looked up from germline, CDR1 is SGDLS and CDR2 is YYNGEE. This CDR3 is 16 amino acids long. V lost 4 bases to trimming and J lost 5 bases; unmatched junction nucleotides: 10. CDR3 nucleotides: TGTGCCAGCAGCCCCGGACATAGCGGGGGGGCGGAGACCCAGTACTTC. Translating it yields CASSPGHSGGAETQYF. Together with reference TRBV9 and TRBJ2-5, the CDR3 gives the full variable domain: DSGVTQTPKHLITATGQRVTLRCSPRSGDLSVYWYQQSLDQGLQFLIQYYNGEERAKGNILERFSAQQFPDLHSELNLSSLELGDSALYFCASSPGHSGGAETQYFGPGTRLLVL.

The rearrangement links TRBV28 to TRBJ1-3, with a tentative D call TRBD1 (6 bases). Germline V gene lookup returns CDR1 MDHEN and CDR2 SYDVKM. CDR3 length: 16 residues. The V end lost 2 bases, the J end lost 1 base, and 12 bases lay between the germline ends. CDR3 amino acids: CASSLLLQGSGNTIYF. The DNA for the CDR3 is TGTGCCAGCAGTTTACTTCTCCAGGGGTCTGGAAACACCATATATTTT. Together with reference TRBV28 and TRBJ1-3, the CDR3 gives the full variable domain: DVKVTQSSRYLVKRTGEKVFLECVQDMDHENMFWYRQDPGLGLRLIYFSYDVKMKEKGDIPEGYSVSREKKERFSLILESASTNQTSMYLCASSLLLQGSGNTIYFGEGSWLTVV.

This chain links TRBV6-5 with TRBJ2-1; D is uncertain. V was clipped by 6 bases and J by 0 bases, with 6 bases between them. Germline V gene data show CDR1 as MNHEY and CDR2 as SVGAGI. CDR3 length: 13 residues. The CDR3 protein is CASSWSSYNEQFF. The CDR3 bases are TGTGCCAGCAGCTGGAGCTCCTACAATGAGCAGTTCTTC.

The chain recombines TRBV3-1 (or the pseudogene TRBV3-2) with TRBJ2-3; no clear D gene. The CDR3 totals 13 residues. V was trimmed by 1 base and J by 6 bases, leaving 8 bases between them. The germline gives CDR1 LGHDT, CDR2 YNNKEL (reference sequence). CDR3: CASSQGWRDTQYF. CDR3 coding DNA: TGTGCCAGCAGCCAAGGTTGGCGGGATACGCAGTATTTT.

CDR3 sequence (DNA): TGTGCCAGCAGCTTAGGCGGGCAAGAGACCCAGTACTTC. Its protein is CASSLGGQETQYF. The V and J genes are TRBV11-3 and TRBJ2-5; D perhaps matches TRBD2 (5 bases). The CDR3 covers 13 residues. CDR1 is SGHNT, CDR2 YENEEA, per germline. Trimming took 1 base from V and 2 from J, leaving 5 bases between them.

The V gene is TRBV7-9, the J gene TRBJ1-4, with D unclear. V was shortened by 1 base and J by 8 bases, with 14 bases between the two germline ends. CDR3 length equals 15 residues. The germline V gene encodes CDR1 SEHNR and CDR2 FQNEAQ (reference sequence). CDR3 DNA: TGTGCCAGCAGCTTAGGGTCGGCCCCCGGGGAAAAACTGTTTTTT. Translation gives CASSLGSAPGEKLFF. Combining the CDR3 with reference TRBV7-9 and TRBJ1-4 gives the whole variable domain DTGVSQNPRHKITKRGQNVTFRCDPISEHNRLYWYRQTLGQGPEFLTYFQNEAQLEKSRLLSDRFSAERPKGSFSTLEIQRTEQGDSAMYLCASSLGSAPGEKLFFGSGTQLSVL.

The chain employs TRBV18 and TRBJ1-3; D not resolved. Trimming cost V 6 bases and J 1 base, with 10 bases left between them. Germline CDR1 is KGHSH and CDR2 is LQKENI. CDR3 length: 14 residues. The CDR3 here is CASSASQSGNTIYF. For the CDR3, the DNA is TGTGCCAGCTCCGCCAGTCAGTCTGGAAACACCATATATTTT.

The chain carries TRBV2 and TRBJ2-3; 8 bases are shared with TRBD2. Germline CDR1 is SNHLY and CDR2 is FYNNEI. This CDR3 has 15 amino acids. Trimming took 3 bases from V and 2 from J; bases not matched to a gene: 4. CDR3 in amino acids: CASSDTSGYTDTQYF. In DNA, the CDR3 is TGTGCCAGCAGTGATACTAGCGGCTACACAGATACGCAGTATTTT.

This rearrangement joins TRBV15 to TRBJ2-7; D uncertain. V dropped 2 bases and J dropped 6 bases, with 17 bases sitting between them. The CDR3 runs to 15 residues. Germline V gene sequence: CDR1 LNHNV, CDR2 YYDKDF (reference sequence). The CDR3 protein is CATSRPTGNLIEQYF. The CDR3 region has the DNA TGTGCCACCAGCAGACCCACTGGGAACTTAATCGAGCAGTACTTC.

V usage is TRBV7-6 and J usage is TRBJ2-5, with no clear D. This CDR3 contains 11 residues. The V end lost 5 bases, the J end lost 5 bases, and 6 bases lay between the germline ends. Germline V lookup: CDR1 SGHVS, CDR2 FNYEAQ. The CDR3 sequence is CASSQAETQYF. The CDR3 DNA reads TGTGCCAGCAGCCAGGCGGAGACCCAGTACTTC.

The chain carries TRBV19 and TRBJ1-1, with D unclear. CDR1 is LNHDA, CDR2 SQIVND, per germline (reference sequence). Trimming shortened V by 0 bases and J by 12 bases, and 17 bases separated the two germline ends. The CDR3 covers 14 residues. In DNA form, the CDR3 reads TGTGCCAGTAGTATAGATCTAGGACCTTTAGAACCTTTCTTT. Translating it yields CASSIDLGPLEPFF. The whole variable domain, remainder taken from reference TRBV19 and TRBJ1-1, is DGGITQSPKYLFRKEGQNVTLSCEQNLNHDAMYWYRQDPGQGLRLIYYSQIVNDFQKGDIAEGYSVSREKKESFPLTVTSAQKNPTAFYLCASSIDLGPLEPFFGQGTRLTVV.